The rows below give T cell receptor beta chains drawn from one sample of a study of T-cell reconstitution after alpha-beta-depleted transplantation in children. TCRdb independently ran MiXCR on the PCR reads; one entry per CDR3 protein. This repertoire shows 550,000 to 600,000 distinct CDR3 sequences, roughly 23% found once; its top ten account for 13% to 15%. The input for sequencing was PBMCs, mostly from graft donor cells, taken 360 days after TCRalphabeta/CD19-depleted stem cell transplant. Receptor source: a boy under two years old who had a stem cell transplant for acute myeloid leukemia, so the T cells may come from the graft donor. CDR3s leave out the opening cysteine and the closing phenylalanine or tryptophan.

TRBJ2-1,TRBV20-1,SAIGGARGSNEQF
TRBJ1-5,TRBV20-1,SATPGGNQPQH
TRBJ2-3,TRBV7-8,ASSLVGGAPRFSDTQY
TRBJ2-3,TRBV12-3/TRBV12-4,ASSRNRGSSTDTQY
TRBJ1-6,TRBV6-5,ASSYSSISGGSPLH
TRBJ2-1,TRBV12-3/TRBV12-4,ASNGPKLSDEQF
TRBJ2-6,TRBV2,ASRGQFSGANVLT
TRBJ1-1,TRBV30,AWSVSSNTEAF
TRBJ2-5,TRBV27,ASSFASGTSWETQY
TRBJ2-2,TRBV20-1,SASLSDSTGELF
TRBJ1-4,TRBV15,ATSAVFNEKLF
TRBJ2-3,TRBV29-1,SVRRGQPKDTQY
TRBJ1-6,TRBV5-6,ASSTGAAGSPLH
TRBJ2-1,TRBV10-2,ASTLTSARAISYNEQF
TRBJ1-1,TRBV5-1,ASSLGTHLGEAF
TRBJ1-1,TRBV5-1,ASGLGNTEAF
TRBJ2-3,TRBV29-1,SVVGRDTQY
TRBJ2-1,TRBV24-1,ATSDLKGAYNEQF
TRBJ2-1,TRBV5-1,ASSLDWGGRGNEQF
TRBJ1-5,TRBV7-9,ASSAGTVNQPQH
TRBJ2-5,TRBV7-7,ASSLSIRTGTQY
TRBJ2-1,TRBV15,ATSRVRQGSYNEQF
TRBJ2-4,TRBV11-2,ASSLDFLAGSLAKNIQY
TRBJ1-5,TRBV6-1,ASTRSSGNQPQH
TRBJ1-4,TRBV20-1,SARQGSEKLF
TRBJ2-7,TRBV5-1,ASSLDGRGGPYEQY